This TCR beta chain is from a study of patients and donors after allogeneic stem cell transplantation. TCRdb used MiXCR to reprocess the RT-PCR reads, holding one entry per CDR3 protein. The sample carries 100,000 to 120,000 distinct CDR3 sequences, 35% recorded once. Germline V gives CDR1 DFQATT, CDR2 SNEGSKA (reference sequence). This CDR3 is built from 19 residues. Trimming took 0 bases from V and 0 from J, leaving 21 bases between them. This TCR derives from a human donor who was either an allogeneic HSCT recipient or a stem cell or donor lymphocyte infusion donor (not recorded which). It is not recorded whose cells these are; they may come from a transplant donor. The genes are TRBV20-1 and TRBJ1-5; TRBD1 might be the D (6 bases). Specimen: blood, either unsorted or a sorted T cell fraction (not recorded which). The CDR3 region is CSARDEGQWPSYSNQPQHF. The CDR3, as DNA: TGCAGTGCTAGAGATGAAGGACAGTGGCCCTCCTATAGCAATCAGCCCCAGCATTTT.